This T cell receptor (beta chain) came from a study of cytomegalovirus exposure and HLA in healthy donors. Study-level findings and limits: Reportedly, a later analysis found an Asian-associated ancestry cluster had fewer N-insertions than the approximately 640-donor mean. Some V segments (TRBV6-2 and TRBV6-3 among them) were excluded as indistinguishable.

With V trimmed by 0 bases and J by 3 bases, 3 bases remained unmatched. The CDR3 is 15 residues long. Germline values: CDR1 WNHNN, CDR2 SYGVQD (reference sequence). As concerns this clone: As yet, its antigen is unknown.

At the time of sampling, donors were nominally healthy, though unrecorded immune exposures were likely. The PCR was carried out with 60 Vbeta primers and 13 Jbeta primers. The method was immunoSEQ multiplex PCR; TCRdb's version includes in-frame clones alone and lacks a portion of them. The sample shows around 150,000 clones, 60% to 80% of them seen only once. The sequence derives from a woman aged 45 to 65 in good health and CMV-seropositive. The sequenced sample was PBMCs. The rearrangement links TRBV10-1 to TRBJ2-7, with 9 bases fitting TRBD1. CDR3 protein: CASSESLGQGYEQYF. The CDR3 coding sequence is TGCGCCAGCAGTGAGTCGTTGGGACAGGGCTACGAGCAGTACTTC.